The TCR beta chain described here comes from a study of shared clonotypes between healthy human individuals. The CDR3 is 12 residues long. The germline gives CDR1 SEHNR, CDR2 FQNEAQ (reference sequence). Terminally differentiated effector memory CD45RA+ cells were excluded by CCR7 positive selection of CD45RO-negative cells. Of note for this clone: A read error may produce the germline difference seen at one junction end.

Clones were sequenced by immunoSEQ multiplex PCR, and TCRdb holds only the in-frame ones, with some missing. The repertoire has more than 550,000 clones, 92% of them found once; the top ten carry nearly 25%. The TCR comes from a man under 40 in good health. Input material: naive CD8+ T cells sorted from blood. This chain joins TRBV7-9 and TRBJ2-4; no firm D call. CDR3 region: CASSLEEPPEDF. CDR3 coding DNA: TGTGCCAGCAGCTTAGAGGAGCCACCAGAGGACTTC.